A single sample gave rise to the 21 T cell receptor beta chains below, sequenced in a study of Tregs in tolerant kidney transplant recipients. Repertoires were generated with immunoSEQ multiplex PCR, while TCRdb's copy carries only in-frame clones and drops some. The sample yields tens of thousands of clones, roughly nine tenths seen once. The sequencing sample was made of Tregs from blood. These receptor sequences come from a human donor in good health.

This chain links TRBV7-2 with TRBJ1-2; D call uncertain. CDR1 and CDR2 (germline): SGHTA, FQGNSA. Between the trimmed V and J ends, which lost 3 bases and 4 bases, there was a span of 6 bases. The CDR3 runs 12 residues. CDR3 nucleotide sequence: TGTGCCAGCAGCTTCGCCTTCTATGGCTACACCTTC. Protein sequence: CASSFAFYGYTF.

This rearrangement joins TRBV30 to TRBJ1-1; weak D call: TRBD1 (5 bases). Germline CDR1 GTSNPN, CDR2 SVGIG (reference sequence). The length of the CDR3 is 14 residues. V dropped 4 bases and J dropped 2 bases, with 14 bases sitting between them. CDR3 nucleotides: TGTGCCTGGAACTGGGGACGGATAAACACTGAAGCTTTCTTT. This encodes CAWNWGRINTEAFF.

This clone was observed a handful of times. V and J are TRBV6-1 and TRBJ1-2, with 8 bases fitting TRBD1. This CDR3 has 15 amino acids. With 4 bases clipped from V and 7 bases from J, the junction kept 11 bases outside the gene matches. CDR1 and CDR2 from the germline V gene are MNHNS and SASEGT. The DNA of the CDR3 is TGTGCCAGCAGTGGATTTGGACAGGGCCATGTTGGCTACACCTTC. Encoded protein: CASSGFGQGHVGYTF.

This clone was counted a few times. The genes are TRBV27 and TRBJ2-7, with TRBD1 identical over 7 bases. Germline V lookup: CDR1 MNHEY, CDR2 SMNVEV (reference sequence). The V and J ends lost 6 bases and 2 bases, in that order; junction bases with no gene match: 10. CDR3 length: 15 amino acids. The CDR3 sequence: CASRAGYRGTYEQYF. CDR3 in DNA: TGTGCCAGCAGAGCAGGCTACAGGGGAACCTACGAGCAGTACTTC.

This chain uses TRBV5-1 with TRBJ2-7; D is unclear. Trimming pared 0 bases from V and 4 bases from J, leaving 2 bases between. There are 11 residues in the CDR3. Germline CDR1 SGHRS, CDR2 YFSETQ. CDR3 loop: CASSLGYEQYF. DNA of the CDR3: TGCGCCAGCAGCTTGGGATACGAGCAGTACTTC.

The chain joins TRBV6-1 to TRBJ2-3; TRBD2 matches 11 bases. V lost 4 bases to trimming and J lost 0 bases; unmatched junction nucleotides: 3. The CDR3 is 16 amino acids. From germline, CDR1 is MNHNS and CDR2 SASEGT. This CDR3 reads CASSVTSGGSTDTQYF. The CDR3, as DNA: TGTGCCAGCAGTGTCACTAGCGGGGGTAGCACAGATACGCAGTATTTT.

This rearrangement joins TRBV6-4 to TRBJ2-1; TRBD2 agrees at 14 bases. With V trimmed by 0 bases and J by 4 bases, 5 bases remained unmatched. CDR1 and CDR2 from the germline V gene are MRHNA and SNTAGT. The CDR3 is 18 amino acids. The CDR3 nucleotides are TGTGCCAGCAGTGACTCGAAGACTAGCGGGGGGGTGTACAATGAGCAGTTCTTC. This translates into CASSDSKTSGGVYNEQFF.

Worth noting for this clone: Sequence at one end of the junction differs from germline and may be a read error. The sample holds other DNA sequences that translate to the same CDR3. This chain uses TRBV6-1 with TRBJ1-5, with D maybe TRBD1 (5 bases). This CDR3 spans 14 amino acids. Germline V gene sequence: CDR1 MNHNS, CDR2 SASEGT. CDR3 in DNA: TGTGCCAGCAGTGACTCTTGGGGCAATCAGCCCCAACATTTT. Residues: CASSDSWGNQPQHF.

The gene calls are TRBV27 and TRBJ1-4; D is ambiguous. V shed 3 bases and J shed 0 bases, with 5 bases lying between them. Germline-derived CDR1 and CDR2 are MNHEY and SMNVEV (reference sequence). The CDR3 is 14 residues long. CDR3 bases: TGTGCCAGCAGTTTGGGCCCAACTAATGAAAAACTGTTTTTT. It specifies CASSLGPTNEKLFF.

The chain is built from TRBV18 and TRBJ1-1, with TRBD1 matching over 7 bases. The junction had 15 bases not matched to a gene; V was cut back by 3 bases and J by 5 bases. The CDR3 has 17 residues. Germline V lookup: CDR1 KGHSH, CDR2 LQKENI. This CDR3 reads CASSPRAGGVVLTEAFF. The CDR3 DNA is TGTGCCAGCTCACCGCGAGCAGGGGGGGTCGTATTAACTGAAGCTTTCTTT.

This sequence joins TRBV19 and TRBJ2-7; 13 bases align to TRBD2. The CDR3 extends over 15 amino acids. Germline assignment: CDR1 LNHDA and CDR2 SQIVND (reference sequence). With 3 bases clipped from V and 6 bases from J, the junction kept 5 bases outside the gene matches. DNA for the CDR3: TGTGCCAGTAGTATTAGGACTAGCGGGAGTGGCGAGCAGTACTTC. Translating gives CASSIRTSGSGEQYF. Full variable domain (remainder filled in from reference TRBV19 and TRBJ2-7): DGGITQSPKYLFRKEGQNVTLSCEQNLNHDAMYWYRQDPGQGLRLIYYSQIVNDFQKGDIAEGYSVSREKKESFPLTVTSAQKNPTAFYLCASSIRTSGSGEQYFGPGTRLTVT.

The chain uses TRBV14 and TRBJ2-7; D uncertain. CDR1 SGHDN and CDR2 FVKESK come from the germline V gene. The V end was cut by 1 base, the J end by 0 bases, with 10 bases between. The CDR3 is 15 amino acids. The CDR3 DNA sequence: TGTGCCAGCAGCCAAGTTGGGCAGAACTCCTACGAGCAGTACTTC. This sequence encodes CASSQVGQNSYEQYF.

J is TRBJ2-3 and V is TRBV4-1, with D hard to call. V gave up 2 bases and J gave up 2 bases, with 5 bases separating them. This CDR3 is built from 13 residues. CDR1 is MGHRA, CDR2 YSYEKL, per germline. CDR3 amino acids: CASSQLSTDTQYF. The CDR3 region has the DNA TGCGCCAGCAGCCAACTTTCCACAGATACGCAGTATTTT.

The chain has TRBV5-1 and TRBJ2-3, with 8 bases identical to TRBD2. Unmatched junction bases numbered 11, after V lost 5 bases and J lost 0 bases. Germline assignment: CDR1 SGHRS and CDR2 YFSETQ. There are 17 residues in the CDR3. The DNA for the CDR3 is TGCGCCAGCAGAGGGGCTAGCGGGCCCTCTAGCACAGATACGCAGTATTTT. The encoded protein is CASRGASGPSSTDTQYF. Filled out from reference TRBV5-1 and TRBJ2-3, the complete variable domain reads KAGVTQTPRYLIKTRGQQVTLSCSPISGHRSVSWYQQTPGQGLQFLFEYFSETQRNKGNFPGRFSGRQFSNSRSEMNVSTLELGDSALYLCASRGASGPSSTDTQYFGPGTRLTVL.

This clone has only one observation. The chain links TRBV9 to TRBJ1-5, with D possibly TRBD1 on 5 matching bases. The CDR3 has 15 residues. With 0 bases removed from V and 0 bases from J, the gap between germline ends came to 7 bases. Germline-derived CDR1 and CDR2 are SGDLS and YYNGEE. CDR3 amino acids: CASSVGGFSNQPQHF. The CDR3 region has the DNA TGTGCCAGCAGCGTAGGGGGGTTTAGCAATCAGCCCCAGCATTTT.

This chain links TRBV2 with TRBJ2-7; no clear D gene. CDR1 SNHLY and CDR2 FYNNEI come from the germline V gene. There are 11 residues in the CDR3. V lost 8 bases, J lost 4 bases, and 9 bases lay in between. CDR3 nucleotides: TGTGCCAGCTGGGCCGGGTACGAGCAGTACTTC. It yields the protein CASWAGYEQYF.

To note about this clone: The germline gene is not matched at one end of the junction; a read error may be the cause. CDR3 DNA: TGCGCCGGCAGGGCCAGGGGCACAGATACGCAGTATTTT. Its translation is CAGRARGTDTQYF. J is TRBJ2-3 and V is TRBV10-2; a possible D gene is TRBD1 (5 bases). The CDR3 sequence is 13 residues long. Germline V CDR1 and CDR2: WSHSY, SAAADI.

The chain links TRBV6-1 to TRBJ1-2; D is unresolved. Germline CDR1 and CDR2: MNHNS and SASEGT. The V end lost 3 bases, the J end lost 14 bases, and 13 bases lay between the germline ends. The CDR3 loop spans 11 amino acids. Here the CDR3 DNA reads TGTGCCAGCAGTGAGGCCAGACATAGAACCTTC. This gives the protein CASSEARHRTF.

The rearrangement links TRBV7-8 to TRBJ1-2, with TRBD1 matching over 7 bases. V lost 5 bases and J lost 5; bases outside the gene matches: 8. The CDR3 is 14 residues long. Looked up from germline, CDR1 is SGHVS and CDR2 is FQNEAQ. The CDR3 sequence: CASSSRDSLYGYTF. DNA of the CDR3: TGTGCCAGCAGCAGCCGGGACAGTCTATATGGCTACACCTTC.

This CDR3 is CSISPGVDTEAFF. CDR3 sequence (DNA): TGCAGCATTTCTCCAGGGGTGGACACTGAAGCTTTCTTT. The chain has TRBV29-1 and TRBJ1-1, with D possibly matching TRBD1 (6 bases). Germline V lookup: CDR1 SQVTM, CDR2 ANQGSEA. CDR3 length equals 13 residues. Trimming cost V 8 bases and J 3 bases, with 16 bases left between them.

This chain connects TRBV19 to TRBJ2-4; TRBD1 aligns across 9 bases. Germline CDR1 is LNHDA and CDR2 is SQIVND (reference sequence). The CDR3 totals 17 residues. Germline trimming cut 2 bases from V and 0 bases from J; bases unmatched to any gene: 5. The CDR3 nucleotides are TGTGCCAGTAGTATATATGACAGGGGGTTAGCCAAAAACATTCAGTACTTC. Protein sequence: CASSIYDRGLAKNIQYF.